This TCR beta chain is drawn from a study of OX40 agonist ivuxolimab in advanced cancers. Describing the broader study: The costimulatory receptor OX40 (CD134) was targeted by ivuxolimab, a fully human IgG2 agonistic monoclonal antibody. Prior anti-PD-1, anti-PD-L1 or anti-CTLA-4 therapy was permitted, and approximately 39% of dose-escalation patients had received checkpoint inhibitors. Partial responses occurred in three dose-escalation patients: two with cutaneous melanoma and one with hepatocellular carcinoma. Intravenous ivuxolimab was administered to patients every 2 weeks at six dose levels: 0.01, 0.1, 0.3, 1.5, 3 and 10 mg/kg. The point of sequencing TCRbeta in the periphery was to test whether ivuxolimab changed TCR sequence diversity and drove clonal T-cell expansion. Of the 50 to 55 patients in dose escalation, about 20 had hepatocellular carcinoma, approximately 15 had melanoma, 9 had renal cell carcinoma and 9 had head and neck cancer. The paper covers the monotherapy dose-escalation part of the phase I ivuxolimab trial, which included N ≈ 57 patients. In the dose-escalation cohort, 75% to 85% of patients were male, and the mean age was 60 years with a range of roughly 20 to 80. The paper as a whole reports these results and caveats: In the 0.1-3.0 mg/kg groups, partial responders were among the patients with the lowest normalized peripheral clonal expansion, particularly in CD8+ T cells. After ivuxolimab, expanded clones were on average more numerous among CD8+ T cells than among CD4+ T cells. Low levels of normalized T-cell clonal expansion were also seen in some patients who did not respond. The antigen specificity of the peripheral T cells that underwent clonal expansion was not determined. At doses of 0.1 to 3.0 mg/kg, clonal expansion of both CD4+ and CD8+ blood T cells was observed from baseline to week 6.

Comments on this clone: Its cognate antigen has yet to be identified. No base quality values were provided; no much bigger clone lies one nucleotide off.

Reading from cysteine to phenylalanine, the CDR3 counts 14 amino acids. Solely the CDR3 DNA is kept, with 42 bases framed from the first base. A distance of 9 bases separates the germline ends of V and J, which lose 0 bases and 2 bases respectively. CDR1 and CDR2 are drawn from the germline V gene (reference sequence): SGHKS, YYEKEE. Genomic DNA was extracted from sorted cells for sequencing of the TCRbeta CDR3 region. TCRbeta CDR3 regions were sequenced using the immunoSEQ Assay. TCRdb retrieved this table from immuneACCESS and kept in-frame rearrangements only. Not all clones are present; in checked studies, unresolved V genes account for under half, and no reason is known for the remainder. The sample table contains around 64,000 clones; only one count was recorded for 85% to 90% of them. The ten top clones hold 0.37% of the sample. Patients with autoimmune disease history or receiving systemic immunosuppression were excluded from the trial. In every dose cohort, peripheral blood was drawn for TCR sequencing at baseline, cycle 4 day 1, and cycle 7 day 1. The samples were taken from a phase I, first-in-human, multicenter, open-label dose-escalation trial of ivuxolimab. Adults with locally advanced or metastatic head and neck squamous cell, hepatocellular, melanoma or renal cell carcinoma were enrolled in the trial. Before TCR sequencing, CD4+ T cells and CD8+ T cells from peripheral blood were sorted into separate populations.

The sequence is built from TRBV5-5 and TRBJ2-7, with no D gene named confidently. The receptor was derived from an adult with an advanced solid tumor such as melanoma, head and neck, liver or kidney cancer. The input for sequencing was CD4+ or CD8+ T cells sorted from blood, taken in a trial of the OX40 agonist ivuxolimab. The nucleotides are TGTGCCAGCAGCTTGGCGGTCAGAGCCTACGAGCAGTACTTC. Translated, this is CASSLAVRAYEQYF.